One sample yielded the 20 T cell receptor beta chains listed below, sequenced in a study of shared clonotypes between healthy human individuals. Clones were read by immunoSEQ multiplex PCR, and TCRdb kept only the in-frame ones, dropping some. The repertoire includes over 400,000 clones, over 75% of them detected once, and roughly an eighth sits in the top ten. The material sequenced was PBMCs. These receptors were obtained from a woman aged 40 to 50 in good health. Some clones in this sample may be carry-over from other donors' samples.

The table lists this clone with a count of one. Since no conserved phenylalanine or tryptophan closes the CDR3, a read error is the likely cause. The DNA is left out, because the CDR3 cannot be placed on it with certainty; the CDR3 is given as TCRdb lists it. V and J are TRBV28 and TRBJ1-2. The CDR3 sequence runs 14 residues, both termini included. In germline, CDR1 is MDHEN, CDR2 SYDVKM. The CDR3 sequence: CASQDGNSRDRSFV.

V and J are TRBV25-1 and TRBJ2-7, with D possibly matching TRBD2 (6 bases). Trimming left V 0 bases short and J 7 bases short, with 10 bases between. The CDR3 has 13 residues. Germline assignment: CDR1 MGHDK and CDR2 SYGVNS. The CDR3 spells CASSEYGGQEQYF. As DNA, the CDR3 is TGTGCCAGCAGTGAATACGGAGGGCAGGAGCAGTACTTC.

This clone was picked up one time. The V call is TRBV29-1, the J call TRBJ2-2; 8 positions agree with TRBD1. Germline values: CDR1 SQVTM, CDR2 ANQGSEA. The CDR3 covers 14 residues. With V trimmed by 4 bases and J by 0 bases, 1 base remained unmatched. As DNA, the CDR3 is TGCAGCGTTGGGGGACAGGCGAACACCGGGGAGCTGTTTTTT. Amino acid sequence: CSVGGQANTGELFF.

V and J are TRBV5-8 and TRBJ1-1; perhaps TRBD1 as D (6 bases). Germline values: CDR1 SGHTS, CDR2 YDEGEE. This CDR3 is built from 14 residues. V lost 0 bases, J lost 5 bases, and 11 bases lay in between. The DNA for the CDR3 is TGTGCCAGCAGCTTGGTAGTAGGGGGAACTGAAGCTTTCTTT. Its translation is CASSLVVGGTEAFF. Supplemented by reference TRBV5-8 and TRBJ1-1, the full variable domain reads EAGVTQSPTHLIKTRGQQATLRCSPISGHTSVYWYQQALGLGLQFLLWYDEGEERNRGNFPPRFSGRQFPNYSSELNVNALELEDSALYLCASSLVVGGTEAFFGQGTRLTVV.

This clone came up many times. The same CDR3 can be traced to other DNA sequences in this sample. This sequence joins TRBV7-9 and TRBJ1-3, with no clear D. The CDR3 has 15 residues. Trimming removed 2 bases at V and 0 bases at J, with 8 bases between. Germline CDR1 is SEHNR and CDR2 is FQNEAQ (reference sequence). The CDR3 loop is CASSLSPNSGNTIYF. CDR3 DNA sequence: TGTGCCAGCAGCTTATCGCCGAACTCTGGAAACACCATATATTTT.

The chain links TRBV29-1 to TRBJ1-1; D not certain. Trimming removed 6 bases from V and 2 bases from J, with 13 bases in between. The CDR3 loop spans 13 amino acids. The V gene's germline CDR1 is SQVTM and CDR2 ANQGSEA. CDR3 coding DNA: TGCAGCGTCACGAAGGATTCCAACACTGAAGCTTTCTTT. This encodes CSVTKDSNTEAFF.

This rearrangement joins TRBV19 to TRBJ2-7; D might be TRBD1 (5 bases). Trimming left V 1 base short and J 1 base short, with 8 bases between. The V gene's germline CDR1 is LNHDA and CDR2 SQIVND (reference sequence). The CDR3 is made up of 14 amino acids. The CDR3 region has the DNA TGTGCCAGTAGTATAGTACAGGATTCCTACGAGCAGTACTTC. Encoded protein: CASSIVQDSYEQYF.

This chain links TRBV25-1 with TRBJ1-2; possible D gene TRBD1, 6 bases. CDR1 MGHDK and CDR2 SYGVNS come from the germline V gene. The V end was cut by 4 bases, the J end by 5 bases, with 14 bases between. The CDR3 contains 14 residues. CDR3 protein: CASSGAGARYGYTF. The CDR3 DNA is TGTGCCAGCAGTGGCGCGGGGGCGCGTTATGGCTACACCTTC.

A note on this clone: Germline is not matched at one junction end, which may reflect a read error. J is TRBJ2-7 and V is TRBV6-6; TRBD1 might be the D (6 bases). There are 12 residues in the CDR3. CDR1 is MNHNY, CDR2 SVGAGI, per germline (reference sequence). CDR3 sequence reads: CVSSPGDYEQYF. CDR3 coding DNA: TGTGTCAGCAGTCCAGGGGACTACGAGCAGTACTTC.

As concerns this clone: It differs at one base from a far larger clone, so likely a read error. The rearrangement joins TRBV20-1 to TRBJ2-3; no definite D call. Germline-derived CDR1 and CDR2 are DFQATT and SNEGSKA (reference sequence). There are 11 residues in the CDR3. Deletions cut 7 bases from V and 7 bases from J, with 12 bases between. CDR3 residues: CSVLSSYTQYF. Here the CDR3 DNA reads TGCAGTGTTCTCAGCTCCTATACGCAGTATTTT.

The chain joins TRBV18 to TRBJ2-2, with 8 nucleotides matching TRBD1. Trimming at V came to 1 base and at J to 0 bases, leaving 4 bases not matched to a gene. The CDR3 consists of 17 residues. The V gene's germline CDR1 is KGHSH and CDR2 LQKENI. This CDR3 reads CASSPQGQGTNTGELFF. The CDR3 DNA sequence: TGTGCCAGCTCACCACAAGGACAGGGCACGAACACCGGGGAGCTGTTTTTT.

The chain carries TRBV28 and TRBJ1-2; 9 bases fit TRBD1. Looked up from germline, CDR1 is MDHEN and CDR2 is SYDVKM. Trimming took 6 bases from V and 2 from J; bases not matched to a gene: 4. The CDR3 extends over 14 amino acids. Here the CDR3 reads CASRRDRANYGYTF. CDR3 coding DNA: TGTGCCAGCAGGCGGGACAGGGCCAACTATGGCTACACCTTC.

About this clone itself: A read error likely explains this, since a far larger clone differs by one base. The chain joins TRBV30 to TRBJ1-1; D remains ambiguous. Germline lookup yields CDR1 GTSNPN and CDR2 SVGIG (reference sequence). This CDR3 contains 14 residues. The CDR3 coding sequence is TGTGCCTGGAGTGTAACGGAGATGAACACTAAAGCTTTCTTT. Translated, it gives CAWSVTEMNTKAFF.

The chain links TRBV27 to TRBJ2-7; D tentatively fits TRBD1 or TRBD2 (6 bases each). Trimming took off 2 bases at V and 4 bases at J, with 15 bases between the two ends. The CDR3 loop spans 15 amino acids. In germline, CDR1 is MNHEY, CDR2 SMNVEV (reference sequence). The CDR3 DNA reads TGTGCCAGCAGTTTAACAGGGAGGTTTCCTTACGAGCAGTACTTC. Amino acid sequence: CASSLTGRFPYEQYF.

The table lists this clone with a few counts. A clone one base away is much larger, so this may be a read error. The CDR3 sequence is CASSRGTSGFEQHF. The CDR3 coding sequence is TGCGCCAGCTCAAGAGGGACTAGCGGGTTCGAGCAGCACTTC. The chain has TRBV5-1 and TRBJ2-7, with 12 bases lining up with TRBD2. Per the germline V gene, CDR1 is SGHRS and CDR2 is YFSETQ. The CDR3 covers 14 residues.

About this clone: Given a far larger clone just one base away, this is likely a sequencing read error. Other DNA sequences in this specimen translate into the identical CDR3. V usage is TRBV30 and J usage is TRBJ2-2; a possible D gene is TRBD1 (6 bases). Germline CDR1 GTSNPN, CDR2 SVGIG (reference sequence). CDR3 size: 12 residues. The CDR3 sequence is CAWSWDTGELFF. The DNA for the CDR3 is TGTGCCTGGTCGTGGGACACCGGGGAGCTGTTCTTT.

This chain links TRBV6-1 with TRBJ1-5; D gene ambiguous. Germline V CDR1 and CDR2: MNHNS, SASEGT. The CDR3 runs 16 residues. The V end lost 4 bases, the J end lost 1 base, and 14 bases lay between the germline ends. The CDR3 protein is CASSGEMDGSNQPQHF. CDR3 nucleotides: TGTGCCAGCAGTGGGGAGATGGACGGGAGCAATCAGCCCCAGCATTTT.

This clone was observed a single time. The chain combines TRBV19 with TRBJ2-2; D remains ambiguous. The germline V and J ends were trimmed by 6 bases and 2 bases, with 1 base remaining between them. The CDR3 has 11 amino acids. The germline CDR1 and CDR2 sequences are LNHDA and SQIVND (reference sequence). CDR3 nucleotide sequence: TGTGCCAGTAGAAACACCGGGGAGCTGTTTTTT. Translated, it gives CASRNTGELFF.

The sample holds one count of this clone. An end of the junction does not agree with germline; a read error may underlie this. This chain connects TRBV18 to TRBJ1-2, with D tentatively TRBD1 (6 bases). Germline assignment: CDR1 KGHSH and CDR2 LQKENI. The CDR3 spans 13 residues. DNA of the CDR3: TGTGCCAGCTCCCGCGGACAGAGCTATGGCTACACATTC. Translating gives CASSRGQSYGYTF.

The CDR3 reads CASSEAGQVNIQYF. The CDR3 DNA is TGTGCCAGCAGTGAAGCCGGACAGGTTAACATTCAGTACTTC. V usage is TRBV2 and J usage is TRBJ2-4; TRBD1 agrees at 7 bases. The germline V gene encodes CDR1 SNHLY and CDR2 FYNNEI. J gave up 7 bases and V 0 bases, and 3 bases lay outside the gene matches. CDR3 length equals 14 residues.